This T cell receptor (beta chain) appears in the sequencing data of a study of tissue T cells after allogeneic stem cell transplantation (dated by TCRdb to 2022 to 2024). As for the study more broadly: The study profiled TCR beta repertoires across many tissues from research autopsies of patients with and without GVHD, plus mouse models of GVHD. On the human side, the study was prospective and observational, with no blinding or randomization.

The research as a whole found: The study did not determine which tissue TCRs were alloreactive or antigen-specific, and some clones might have been persisting host cells. In both patients and mice, only a limited portion of the TCR repertoire detected in tissues was captured by blood and spleen T cells. Within patients, how anatomically similar the tissues were was a key factor in shaping TCR repertoire composition, regardless of disease or transplant status. Sampling depth was acknowledged as a limitation, and the patient cohort was both small and clinically heterogeneous. Not many T cell clones showed up in more than one patient, yet clustering based on motifs uncovered repertoire signatures that were shared across patients in a tissue-specific way.

The sample's time point label, decoded: mouse harvest day 14 after allogeneic transplant. Each mouse graft consisted of 10^7 T-cell-depleted bone marrow cells plus 10^6 splenic CD5+ T cells and was given by tail vein injection. A major MHC-mismatch B6 (H2b) into BALB/c (H2d) model was used to model mouse GVHD, and tissues were profiled at day 7 or 14. Mouse tissues and retro-orbital blood were harvested on day 7 or 14 post-transplant using separate sterile tools per animal; livers were flushed beforehand. Before genomic DNA was isolated with the DNeasy Blood & Tissue Kit, mouse tissues were minced with razor blades in buffered saline. Libraries were built with the immunoSEQ multiplex PCR assay. Adaptive Biotechnologies performed the TCRbeta CDR3 sequencing at survey depth and reported CDR3 sequences, V/J genes, productive frequency and template counts. TCR beta CDR3 regions were amplified from genomic DNA rather than RNA. As for the authors' bioinformatics: Jensen-Shannon divergence was used to quantify pairwise repertoire overlap between tissues, with a value of 1 indicating complete divergence and a value of 0 indicating identical repertoires. Based on pairwise JSD values, tissues were grouped by single-linkage agglomerative hierarchical clustering, and the results were shown as dendrograms. All patient samples were analyzed with GLIPH2 using simulation_depth 1000, kmer_min_depth 3 and cdr3_length_cutoff 8, and only groups containing more than two unique CDR3s were kept. A standardized tissue-overlap score was generated by extrapolating Jaccard GLIPH-group overlap across patients to a standard repertoire size of 1000 clones. Linear mixed-effect models, with tissue as a fixed effect and individual as a random effect, were used to test how diversity related to clinical or experimental variables. As stored in TCRdb, this immuneACCESS dataset retains in-frame rearrangements with V and J assigned. A fraction of the clones does not appear; measured against another copy, unresolved V genes explain less than half of the discrepancy, and the remainder lacks a known reason. The DNA gave D and trimming, while V, J and clone size come from that table. For this sample there are about 1,000 clones; around 46% appear just once. The ten largest clones add up to 42% of the sample.

The CDR3, from cysteine to phenylalanine, totals 12 residues. Shown are 33 bases from within the CDR3, in frame from base 1. The germline V gene yields SGHSA for CDR1 and FRNQAP for CDR2. Trimming takes 5 bases from V and 3 bases from J, and the germline ends sit 2 bases apart. With respect to this clone: Its recognized antigen is unknown. Since the receptor is from a mouse, mouse gene names and germline sequences apply. The CDR3 end lies 1 residue beyond the end of the read and is filled in from the germline J gene.

The sequencing input was spleen. The sequence came from a female BALB/c mouse given C57BL/6 T cells with graft-versus-host disease after an allogeneic hematopoietic cell transplant. The rearranged chain carries TRBV16 and TRBJ1-6; too little of a D gene remains to name it. TRBJ1-6 is noted as an ORF with a role that remains uncertain. The DNA read from the CDR3 is TGTGCAAGCAGCCGCTATAATTCGCCCCTCTAC. Its protein reads: CASSRYNSPLY. The whole CDR3 protein reads CASSRYNSPLYF.